This TCR beta chain was profiled in a study of T cell repertoires in cytomegalovirus infection. For the study at large: Both a matching HLA type and CMV infection were indicated by public TCR beta signatures.

Study results and limitations: Clonotype analysis showed dominance of the ex vivo response by HLA-C-restricted CMV-specific TCR beta clonotypes.

A note on this clonotype: Its matching antigen is unknown. A much bigger clone sits one base away, suggesting this may be a read error. Given the absence of the conserved phenylalanine or tryptophan at the CDR3 end, a read error is likely.

The CDR3 extends over 17 amino acids. With 2 bases clipped from V and 3 bases from J, the junction kept 12 bases outside the gene matches. Each CDR3 protein gets one entry after TCRdb re-called the reads with MiXCR. The sample records fewer than 550,000 distinct CDR3 sequences, 16% being singletons. Sequencing used CD8+ T cells from PBMCs. The chain is built from TRBV12-3 or TRBV12-4 and TRBJ2-7, with 8 bases matching TRBD1. The source of this sequence is a human donor in good health (CMV status not recorded). Some clones in this sample may be carry-over from other donors' samples. The CDR3 protein is CASSLTALTGEVYEQYL. CDR3 nucleotide sequence: TGTGCCAGCAGTTTAACGGCATTGACAGGGGAGGTCTACGAGCAGTACTTA.